This TCR beta chain was documented in a study of CD8 T cells in Susac syndrome. Germline V lookup: CDR1 DFQATT, CDR2 SNEGSKA (reference sequence). With 3 bases removed from V and 4 bases from J, the gap between germline ends came to 9 bases. CDR3 length: 12 amino acids. The RNA input was about 0.5 to 1 ug, and it was reverse transcribed with random hexamers. TCRdb reprocessed the immunoSEQ multiplex PCR reads with MiXCR, giving one entry per CDR3 protein. This sample has 77,000 or so distinct CDR3 sequences, with about 92% found just once. The sequence derives from a human donor with Susac syndrome. The sample was CD4+ T cells from PBMCs. The rearrangement joins TRBV20-1 to TRBJ1-2; D remains unclear. The CDR3 protein is CSASFQAYGYTF. The CDR3, as DNA: TGCAGTGCTAGCTTTCAGGCCTATGGCTACACCTTC.